This T cell receptor (beta chain) was captured in a study of cytotoxic CD8 clonotypes in ibrutinib-treated CLL (dated by TCRdb to the early 2020s). Regarding the study in general: In this cohort, 15 patients were treatment-naive and ten to eleven were relapsed/refractory, while some 17 had unmutated IGHV. Partial responses were observed in approximately 24 patients and complete responses in 2; after a median follow-up of roughly 72 months, remission was maintained in approximately 15 patients and progression was observed in approximately 12. The response samples were drawn at a median of 12 months into treatment, with a range of roughly 6 to 36 months. Cryopreserved peripheral blood mononuclear cells were collected at three points: before therapy, at response, and at either sustained remission or disease progression. Longitudinal samples were available for about 30% of the roughly 86 trial participants. Samples averaged approximately 250,000 productive templates and approximately 100,000 productive rearrangements. Findings and caveats that apply to the study as a whole: Public clonotypes were rare and either contracted or stayed stable during treatment, and the rise in clonality at ibrutinib response reflected the expansion of private clonotypes. Baseline clonality exceeded that of age-matched healthy donors and correlated strongly with circulating CD8+ T-cell counts. An increase in clonality was observed at ibrutinib response, with clonality remaining stable during sustained remission and falling back toward baseline at progression. Sampling times were not matched between sustained-remission and progressing patients, and lymph node repertoires were not studied.

The goal of deep resolution MiSeq sequencing was a depth between 1 in 1 million and 1 in 200,000 T cells, and coverage averaged 10x per clonotype. TCR beta libraries were generated with the immunoSEQ hsTCRB Kit. In the authors' own workflow: ImmunoSEQ Data Assistant and ImmunoSEQ Analyzer were used for data analysis, and V, D and J genes were assigned according to IMGT definitions. Clonality, which ranges from 0 to 1, was calculated as one minus the normalized Shannon entropy of productive rearrangement frequencies. Public clonotype analysis was restricted to overrepresented clonotypes comprising at least 0.05% of each patient's repertoire. Repertoires from thirteen age-matched healthy donors in immuneACCESS were used as clonality controls. TCRdb re-hosts the immuneACCESS table, in-frame sequences only. Its copies lack some clones; in the studies checked, an unresolved V gene accounts for under half of them, and the cause for the rest is not known. That table furnishes V, J and clone size, whereas the DNA furnished D and trimming. The sample table records thousands of clones; over 60% of these occur just once. The top ten constitute about 20% of the sample.

Worth noting for this clone: What antigen it recognizes has not been identified. No much larger clone exists at a distance of one base, and base qualities are not known.

The CDR3 numbers 11 residues from cysteine through phenylalanine. The read is trimmed to its CDR3 DNA, 33 bases read in frame from base 1. V is clipped by 1 base and J by 12 bases, and the sequence between their germline boundaries is 10 bases long. CDR1 and CDR2 were assigned from the germline V gene (reference sequence) as DFQATT and SNEGSKA. For TCR beta library preparation, about 2 micrograms of genomic DNA was extracted from cryopreserved PBMCs. Longitudinal blood samples from CLL patients receiving ibrutinib monotherapy were subjected to high-throughput TCR beta sequencing. Patients were enrolled in a phase 2 open-label single-center ibrutinib monotherapy trial.

The sequence joins TRBV20-1 to TRBJ2-1, and the D gene may be TRBD1, 6 bases matching. This sequence originates from a human donor with chronic lymphocytic leukemia. The input for sequencing was PBMCs, taken before ibrutinib treatment. The DNA reads as follows: TGCAGTGCTAGAGCTCAGGGGTTGCAGTTCTTC. It translates to CSARAQGLQFF.